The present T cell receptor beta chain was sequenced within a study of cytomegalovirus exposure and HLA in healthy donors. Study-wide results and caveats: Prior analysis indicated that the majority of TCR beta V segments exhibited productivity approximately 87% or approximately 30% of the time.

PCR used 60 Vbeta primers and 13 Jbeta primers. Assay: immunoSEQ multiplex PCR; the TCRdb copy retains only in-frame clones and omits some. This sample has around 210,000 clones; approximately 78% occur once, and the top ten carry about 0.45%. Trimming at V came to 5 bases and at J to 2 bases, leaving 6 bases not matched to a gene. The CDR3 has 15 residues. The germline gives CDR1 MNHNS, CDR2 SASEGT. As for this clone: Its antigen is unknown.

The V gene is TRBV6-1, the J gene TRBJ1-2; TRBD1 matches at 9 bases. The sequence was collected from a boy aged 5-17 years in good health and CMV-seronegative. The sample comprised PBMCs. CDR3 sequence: CASSRQDRGNYGYTF. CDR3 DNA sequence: TGTGCCAGCAGTAGACAGGACAGGGGAAACTATGGCTACACCTTC.